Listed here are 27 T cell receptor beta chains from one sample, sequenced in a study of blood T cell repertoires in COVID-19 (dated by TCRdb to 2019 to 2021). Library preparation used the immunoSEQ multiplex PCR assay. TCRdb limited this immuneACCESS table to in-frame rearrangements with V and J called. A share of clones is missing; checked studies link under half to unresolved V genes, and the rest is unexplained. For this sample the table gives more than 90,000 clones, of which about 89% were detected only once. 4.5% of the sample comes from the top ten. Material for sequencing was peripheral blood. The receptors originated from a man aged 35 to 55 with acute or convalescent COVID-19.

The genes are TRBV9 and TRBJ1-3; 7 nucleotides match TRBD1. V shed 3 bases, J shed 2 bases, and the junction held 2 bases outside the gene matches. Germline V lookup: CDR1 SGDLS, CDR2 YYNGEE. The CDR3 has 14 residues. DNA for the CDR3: TGTGCCAGCAGCGGCGGGACAGCTGGAAACACCATATATTTT. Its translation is CASSGGTAGNTIYF. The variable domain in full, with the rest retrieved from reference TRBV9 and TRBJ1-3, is DSGVTQTPKHLITATGQRVTLRCSPRSGDLSVYWYQQSLDQGLQFLIQYYNGEERAKGNILERFSAQQFPDLHSELNLSSLELGDSALYFCASSGGTAGNTIYFGEGSWLTVV.

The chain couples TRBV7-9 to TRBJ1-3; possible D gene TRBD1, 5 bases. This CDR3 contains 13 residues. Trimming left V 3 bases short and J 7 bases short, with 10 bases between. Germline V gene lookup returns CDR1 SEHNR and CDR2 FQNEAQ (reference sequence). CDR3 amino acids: CASSFQAGNTIYF. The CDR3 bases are TGTGCCAGCAGCTTCCAGGCAGGGAACACCATATATTTT.

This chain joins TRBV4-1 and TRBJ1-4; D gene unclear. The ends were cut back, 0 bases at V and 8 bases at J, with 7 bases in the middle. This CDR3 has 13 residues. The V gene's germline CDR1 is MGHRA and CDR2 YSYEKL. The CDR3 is CASSQDMREKLFF. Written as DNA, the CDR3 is TGCGCCAGCAGCCAAGATATGAGGGAAAAACTGTTTTTT.

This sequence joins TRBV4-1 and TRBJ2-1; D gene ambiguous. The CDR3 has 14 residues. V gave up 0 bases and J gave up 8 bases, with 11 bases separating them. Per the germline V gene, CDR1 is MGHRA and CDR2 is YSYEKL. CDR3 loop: CASSQDPNGYEQFF. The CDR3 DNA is TGCGCCAGCAGCCAAGATCCGAACGGGTATGAGCAGTTCTTC.

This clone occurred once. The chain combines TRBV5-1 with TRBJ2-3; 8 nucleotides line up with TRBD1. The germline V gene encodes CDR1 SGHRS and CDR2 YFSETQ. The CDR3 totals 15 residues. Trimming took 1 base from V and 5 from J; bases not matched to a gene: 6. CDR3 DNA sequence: TGCGCCAGCAGCTTGTATCGGACAGGGATAGATACGCAGTATTTT. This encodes CASSLYRTGIDTQYF.

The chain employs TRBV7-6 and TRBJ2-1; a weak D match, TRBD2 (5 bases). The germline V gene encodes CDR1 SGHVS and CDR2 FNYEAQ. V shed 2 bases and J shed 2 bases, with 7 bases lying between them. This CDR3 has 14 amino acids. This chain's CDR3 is CASSLTGTYNEQFF. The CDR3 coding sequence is TGTGCCAGCAGCTTAACCGGGACCTACAATGAGCAGTTCTTC.

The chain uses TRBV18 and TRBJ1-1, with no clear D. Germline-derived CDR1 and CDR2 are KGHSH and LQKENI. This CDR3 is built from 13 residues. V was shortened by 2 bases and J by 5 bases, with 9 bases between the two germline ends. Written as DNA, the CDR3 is TGTGCCAGCTCACCATCTCCGGGGACTGAAGCTTTCTTT. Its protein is CASSPSPGTEAFF.

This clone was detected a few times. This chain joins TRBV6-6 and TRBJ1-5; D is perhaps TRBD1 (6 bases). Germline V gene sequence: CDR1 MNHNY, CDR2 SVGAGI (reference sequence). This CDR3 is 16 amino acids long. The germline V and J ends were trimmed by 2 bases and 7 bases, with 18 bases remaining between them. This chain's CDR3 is CASSYGAGEFGQPQHF. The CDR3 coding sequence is TGTGCCAGCAGTTACGGGGCAGGGGAGTTTGGACAGCCCCAGCATTTT.

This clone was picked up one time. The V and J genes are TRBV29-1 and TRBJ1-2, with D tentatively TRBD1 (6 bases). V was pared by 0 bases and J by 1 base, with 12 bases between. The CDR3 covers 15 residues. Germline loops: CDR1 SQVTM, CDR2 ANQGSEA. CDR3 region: CSVEDPGQINYGYTF. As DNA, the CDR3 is TGCAGCGTTGAAGACCCGGGACAAATTAACTATGGCTACACCTTC.

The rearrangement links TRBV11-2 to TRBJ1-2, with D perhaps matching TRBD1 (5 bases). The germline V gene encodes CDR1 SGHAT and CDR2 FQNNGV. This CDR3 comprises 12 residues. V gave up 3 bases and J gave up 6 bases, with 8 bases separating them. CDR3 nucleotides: TGTGCCAGCAGCTTGGAGGGGAATGGCTACACCTTC. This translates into CASSLEGNGYTF.

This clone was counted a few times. For the CDR3, the DNA is TGTGCCAGCAGCTTAGGAAGGGGGCTACCAAGGACCATATATTTT. It specifies CASSLGRGLPRTIYF. The V gene is TRBV11-2, the J gene TRBJ1-3; 7 bases match TRBD1. The germline V gene encodes CDR1 SGHAT and CDR2 FQNNGV. With V trimmed by 1 base and J by 10 bases, 10 bases remained unmatched. The CDR3 is made up of 15 amino acids.

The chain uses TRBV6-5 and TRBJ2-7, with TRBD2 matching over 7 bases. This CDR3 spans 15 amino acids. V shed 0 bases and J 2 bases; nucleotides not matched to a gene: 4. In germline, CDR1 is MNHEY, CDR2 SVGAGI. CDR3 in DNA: TGTGCCAGCAGTTACTCAGGTGGGAGGGCCTACGAGCAGTACTTC. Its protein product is CASSYSGGRAYEQYF.

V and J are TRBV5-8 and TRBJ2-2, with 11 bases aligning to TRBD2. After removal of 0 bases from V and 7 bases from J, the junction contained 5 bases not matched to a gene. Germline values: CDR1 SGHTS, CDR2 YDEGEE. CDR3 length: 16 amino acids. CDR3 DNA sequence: TGTGCCAGCAGCTTGGGACTAGCGGGATCTCTCGGGGAGCTGTTTTTT. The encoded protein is CASSLGLAGSLGELFF.

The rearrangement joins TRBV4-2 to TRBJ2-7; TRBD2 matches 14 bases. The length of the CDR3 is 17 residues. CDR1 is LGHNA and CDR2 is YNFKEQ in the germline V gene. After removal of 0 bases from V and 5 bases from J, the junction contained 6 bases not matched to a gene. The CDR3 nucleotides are TGTGCCAGCAGCCAAGAAGGACTAGCGGGGGGTATCGACGAGCAGTACTTC. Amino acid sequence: CASSQEGLAGGIDEQYF.

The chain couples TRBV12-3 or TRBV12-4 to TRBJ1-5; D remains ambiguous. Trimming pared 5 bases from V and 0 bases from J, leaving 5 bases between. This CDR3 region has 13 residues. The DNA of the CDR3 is TGTGCCAGCAGTGTCAATAGCAATCAGCCCCAGCATTTT. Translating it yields CASSVNSNQPQHF.

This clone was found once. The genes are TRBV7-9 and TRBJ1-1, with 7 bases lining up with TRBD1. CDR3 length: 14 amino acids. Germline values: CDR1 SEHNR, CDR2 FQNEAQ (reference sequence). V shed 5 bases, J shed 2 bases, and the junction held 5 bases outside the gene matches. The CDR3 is CASSKTGANTEAFF. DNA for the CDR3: TGTGCCAGCAGCAAAACAGGGGCTAACACTGAAGCTTTCTTT.

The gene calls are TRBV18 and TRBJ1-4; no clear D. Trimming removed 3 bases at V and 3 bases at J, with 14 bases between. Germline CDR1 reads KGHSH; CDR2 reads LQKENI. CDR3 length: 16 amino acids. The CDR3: CASSPLSGTPNEKLFF. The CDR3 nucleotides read TGTGCCAGCTCACCGTTGTCAGGTACCCCTAATGAAAAACTGTTTTTT.

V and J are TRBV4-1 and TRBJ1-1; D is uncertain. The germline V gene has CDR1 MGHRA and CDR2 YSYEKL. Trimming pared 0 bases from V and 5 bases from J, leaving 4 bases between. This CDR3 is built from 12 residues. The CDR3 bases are TGCGCCAGCAGCCAAGATAATACTGAAGCTTTCTTT. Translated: CASSQDNTEAFF.

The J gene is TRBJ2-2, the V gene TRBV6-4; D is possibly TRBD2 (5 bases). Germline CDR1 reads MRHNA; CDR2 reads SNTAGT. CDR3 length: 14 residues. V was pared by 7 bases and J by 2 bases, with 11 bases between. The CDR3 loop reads CASKPDLNTGELFF. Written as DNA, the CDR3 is TGTGCCAGCAAGCCGGACTTAAACACCGGGGAGCTGTTTTTT.

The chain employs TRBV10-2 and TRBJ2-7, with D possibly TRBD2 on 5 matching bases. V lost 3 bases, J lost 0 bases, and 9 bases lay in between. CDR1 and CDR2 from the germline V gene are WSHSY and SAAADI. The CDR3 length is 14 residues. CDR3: CASSDAGSSYEQYF. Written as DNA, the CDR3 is TGCGCCAGCAGTGACGCGGGTAGCTCCTACGAGCAGTACTTC.

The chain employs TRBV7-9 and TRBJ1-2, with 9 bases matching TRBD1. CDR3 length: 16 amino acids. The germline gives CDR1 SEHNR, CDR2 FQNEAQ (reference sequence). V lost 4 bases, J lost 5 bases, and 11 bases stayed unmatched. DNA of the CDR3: TGTGCCAGCAGCTCACAGGGGGCGGGTTACCCTTATGGCTACACCTTC. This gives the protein CASSSQGAGYPYGYTF.

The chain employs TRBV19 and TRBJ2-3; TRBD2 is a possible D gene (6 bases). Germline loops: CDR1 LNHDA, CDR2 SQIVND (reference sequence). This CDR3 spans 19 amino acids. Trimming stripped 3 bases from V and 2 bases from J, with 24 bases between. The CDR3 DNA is TGTGCCAGTAGTATTATCAGGTTGGGGGAGGCCCCTAACACAGATACGCAGTATTTT. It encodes CASSIIRLGEAPNTDTQYF.

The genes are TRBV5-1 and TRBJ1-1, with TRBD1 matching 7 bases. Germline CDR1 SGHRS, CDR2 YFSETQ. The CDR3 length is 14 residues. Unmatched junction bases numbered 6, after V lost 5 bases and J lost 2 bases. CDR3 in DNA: TGCGCCAGCAGGTACGGGACAGATAACACTGAAGCTTTCTTT. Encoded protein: CASRYGTDNTEAFF.

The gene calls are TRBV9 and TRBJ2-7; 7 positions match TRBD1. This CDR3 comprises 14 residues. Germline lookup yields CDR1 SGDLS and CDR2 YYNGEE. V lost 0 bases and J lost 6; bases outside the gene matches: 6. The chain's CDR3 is CASSVVEAGGEQYF. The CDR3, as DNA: TGTGCCAGCAGCGTAGTCGAGGCAGGGGGCGAGCAGTACTTC.

CDR3 in amino acids: CASSLSPGLNYEQYF. The CDR3 DNA reads TGTGCCAGCAGTTTATCCCCAGGGCTCAACTACGAGCAGTACTTC. The chain links TRBV27 to TRBJ2-7; tentative D call: TRBD1 (5 bases). Trimming took off 0 bases at V and 3 bases at J, with 12 bases between the two ends. In germline, CDR1 is MNHEY, CDR2 SMNVEV (reference sequence). This CDR3 region has 15 residues.

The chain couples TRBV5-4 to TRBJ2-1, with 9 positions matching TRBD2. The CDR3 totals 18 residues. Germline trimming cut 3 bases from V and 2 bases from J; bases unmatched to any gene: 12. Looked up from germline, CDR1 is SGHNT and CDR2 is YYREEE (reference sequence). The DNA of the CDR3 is TGTGCCAGCAGCTGGGGGGGACTAGCCGCCACGACCTACAATGAGCAGTTCTTC. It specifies CASSWGGLAATTYNEQFF.

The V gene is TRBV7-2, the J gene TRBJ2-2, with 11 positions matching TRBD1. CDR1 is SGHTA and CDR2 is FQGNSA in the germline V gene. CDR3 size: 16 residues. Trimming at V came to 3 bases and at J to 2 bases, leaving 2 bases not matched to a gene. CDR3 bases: TGTGCCAGCAGCTTTTGGACAGGGGGCAACACCGGGGAGCTGTTTTTT. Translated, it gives CASSFWTGGNTGELFF.